The present TCR beta chain was sequenced within a study of CD8 T cells in ankylosing spondylitis. Study-level findings and limits: What appeared characteristic of ankylosing spondylitis blood was a TCR beta motif of eight highly homologous variants. Reportedly, disease-linked clones are significantly enriched in ankylosing spondylitis patients' matched synovial fluid.

A single record per CDR3 protein comes from TCRdb applying MiXCR to the 5' RACE reads. The sample includes some 220,000 distinct CDR3 sequences, more than 9% of them seen just once. Regarding this clonotype: Its antigen is unidentified.

CDR1 is ENHRY and CDR2 is SYGVKD in the germline V gene. The germline V and J ends were trimmed by 6 bases and 4 bases, with 15 bases remaining between them. This CDR3 has 14 residues. The V gene is TRBV10-3, the J gene TRBJ2-5; D is ambiguous. Sequencing was performed on blood, either unsorted or a sorted T cell fraction (not recorded which). The clonotype comes from a male donor with ankylosing spondylitis or in good health (not recorded which). CDR3 in amino acids: CAISSSEGRETQYF. Written as DNA, the CDR3 is TGTGCCATCAGCTCCTCCGAAGGGCGAGAGACCCAGTACTTC.